The 14 T cell receptor beta chains below were found in one sample sequenced in a study of blood T cell repertoires in COVID-19. Sequencing was performed with immunoSEQ multiplex PCR; in TCRdb, only in-frame clones are kept and a portion is missing. The data show 150,000 to 200,000 clones, 82% seen once. Sequencing used PBMCs or T cells enriched from blood (not recorded which). The receptors stem from a woman aged 55-70 years with acute COVID-19.

Remarks on this clone: This CDR3 is also generated by other DNA sequences in the sample. This chain joins TRBV27 and TRBJ1-1; D is ambiguous. Germline CDR1 MNHEY, CDR2 SMNVEV (reference sequence). The CDR3 has 13 amino acids. V lost 6 bases and J 1 base, leaving 9 bases between the germline ends. The CDR3 is CASSHGENTEAFF. The CDR3 coding sequence is TGTGCCAGCAGCCACGGGGAGAACACTGAAGCTTTCTTT.

The rearrangement uses TRBV7-2 and TRBJ2-2; tentative D call: TRBD2 (6 bases). V lost 5 bases to trimming and J lost 1 base, with 14 bases between them. Germline lookup yields CDR1 SGHTA and CDR2 FQGNSA. The CDR3 spans 16 residues. In DNA form, the CDR3 reads TGTGCCAGCAGCCCAACTCGGGGGATGAACACCGGGGAGCTGTTTTTT. As protein: CASSPTRGMNTGELFF.

The chain is built from TRBV9 and TRBJ2-5; 7 bases are shared with TRBD1. Germline V CDR1 and CDR2: SGDLS, YYNGEE. The V and J ends lost 0 bases and 4 bases, in that order; junction bases with no gene match: 9. The CDR3 is 16 amino acids. The CDR3 spells CASSVDDRVGGETQYF. The DNA of the CDR3 is TGTGCCAGCAGCGTAGATGACAGGGTAGGTGGAGAGACCCAGTACTTC.

The gene calls are TRBV28 and TRBJ1-4; 10 nucleotides agree with TRBD1. V gave up 6 bases and J gave up 6 bases; unmatched junction bases: 10. Germline assignment: CDR1 MDHEN and CDR2 SYDVKM. CDR3 length: 16 amino acids. This CDR3 is CASRRDRGLGDEKLFF. CDR3 nucleotides: TGTGCCAGCAGAAGGGACAGGGGTTTAGGGGATGAAAAACTGTTTTTT.

The rearrangement joins TRBV19 to TRBJ1-3, with 9 bases identical to TRBD1. In germline, CDR1 is LNHDA, CDR2 SQIVND (reference sequence). The V segment lost 5 bases and the J segment 4 bases; nucleotides outside the gene matches: 6. The CDR3 is made up of 15 amino acids. The CDR3 DNA is TGTGCCAGTAGTCCGGGGACAGGGTTCGGAAACACCATATATTTT. Translating gives CASSPGTGFGNTIYF.

The chain uses TRBV7-2 and TRBJ2-1; a possible D gene is TRBD1 (6 bases). The V gene's germline CDR1 is SGHTA and CDR2 FQGNSA. V was shortened by 5 bases and J by 0 bases, with 11 bases between the two germline ends. This CDR3 spans 15 amino acids. CDR3 protein: CASSPRTASYNEQFF. CDR3 DNA sequence: TGTGCCAGCAGCCCTAGGACAGCCTCCTACAATGAGCAGTTCTTC.

The V call is TRBV24-1, the J call TRBJ1-1; D is unclear. This CDR3 has 13 residues. The germline gives CDR1 KGHDR, CDR2 SFDVKD. V lost 10 bases and J lost 1, with 12 bases in between. Here the CDR3 reads CATSLAGNTEAFF. DNA for the CDR3: TGTGCCACTTCCCTTGCGGGGAACACTGAAGCTTTCTTT.

This chain links TRBV21-1 with TRBJ2-2; the table's D call, TRBD2, has no DNA check behind it. TRBV21-1 is classified as a pseudogene. There are 14 residues in the CDR3. The CDR3 DNA follows: TGTGCCAGGGTAGCGCGGGAGAGCACCGGGGAGCTGTTTTTT. It codes for CARVARESTGELFF.

The chain joins TRBV12-3 or TRBV12-4 to TRBJ2-7; perhaps TRBD2 as D (5 bases). The CDR3 has 13 amino acids. Between the trimmed V and J ends, which lost 0 bases and 3 bases, there was a span of 6 bases. This CDR3 reads CASSLAGSYEQYF. CDR3 nucleotides: TGTGCCAGCAGTTTAGCAGGGAGCTACGAGCAGTACTTC.

The count of this clone is one. The chain combines TRBV6-5 with TRBJ1-1; D is undetermined. Per the germline V gene, CDR1 is MNHEY and CDR2 is SVGAGI. V lost 0 bases and J 5 bases, leaving 10 bases between the germline ends. CDR3 length equals 14 residues. The CDR3 here is CASSYSPGGTEAFF. CDR3 bases: TGTGCCAGCAGTTACTCGCCGGGAGGTACTGAAGCTTTCTTT.

The genes are TRBV7-8 and TRBJ1-1; tentative D call: TRBD1 (5 bases). The CDR3 is 12 residues long. V dropped 5 bases and J dropped 6 bases, with 10 bases sitting between them. Germline values: CDR1 SGHVS, CDR2 FQNEAQ. The CDR3 DNA follows: TGTGCCAGCAGCCTTAGCAGGGCTGAAGCTTTCTTT. As protein: CASSLSRAEAFF. The whole variable domain, remainder taken from reference TRBV7-8 and TRBJ1-1, is GAGVSQSPRYKVAKRGQDVALRCDPISGHVSLFWYQQALGQGPEFLTYFQNEAQLDKSGLPSDRFFAERPEGSVSTLKIQRTQQEDSAVYLCASSLSRAEAFFGQGTRLTVV.

CDR3 DNA: TGTGCCAGTAGTATACGGGGACAGGTTAATGAAAAACTGTTTTTT. Its translation: CASSIRGQVNEKLFF. This rearrangement joins TRBV19 to TRBJ1-4; 8 nucleotides match TRBD1. The CDR3 totals 15 residues. CDR1 is LNHDA and CDR2 is SQIVND in the germline V gene (reference sequence). The trim removed 2 bases at V and 4 bases at J, leaving 3 bases unmatched.

This sequence joins TRBV7-9 and TRBJ1-1, with 7 bases fitting TRBD1. The V and J ends lost 6 bases and 2 bases, in that order; junction bases with no gene match: 3. The CDR3 covers 13 residues. Germline lookup yields CDR1 SEHNR and CDR2 FQNEAQ (reference sequence). The CDR3 here is CASRGQKNTEAFF. DNA for the CDR3: TGTGCCAGCAGGGGACAGAAAAACACTGAAGCTTTCTTT.

The CDR3 DNA is TGTGCTAGTGGTTTAGCGTATCGGGGGTTCGGAGGCACCGGGGAGCTGTTTTTT. It translates to CASGLAYRGFGGTGELFF. The V and J genes are TRBV12-5 and TRBJ2-2; D might be TRBD2 (6 bases). V dropped 3 bases and J dropped 4 bases, with 21 bases sitting between them. Germline lookup yields CDR1 LGHNT and CDR2 FRNRAP. CDR3 length: 18 amino acids.